This T cell receptor beta chain was found in a study of T cells in Graves' hyperthyroidism and ophthalmopathy. Overall study results and limits: Ophthalmopathy prediction by the model preceded onset by a median about 6.8 months. Appearing also in blood were most of the thyroid clonotypes expanded above 0.001.

Uncontrolled infections, other autoimmune diseases, pregnancy or lactation led to exclusion of patients. Clinical symptoms, serum thyroxine and TRAb, thyroid ultrasound and orbital computed tomography together formed the diagnostic basis. Authors of the study amplified TCR beta CDR3 regions from RNA transcripts. A set of HTBI primers served as the primers for a first-round RT-PCR of the TCR CDR3. MiXCR was run by TCRdb on the multiplex PCR reads, yielding one entry per CDR3 protein. This table has approximately 600,000 distinct CDR3 sequences, under 25% appearing once. This clonotype has a count of ten or more. Antigen specificity is unknown. The origin of this receptor is a man aged 25 to 45 with Graves' ophthalmopathy. What was sequenced was blood.

The CDR3 reads CASSPDATPYNEQFF. The CDR3 DNA sequence: TGTGCCAGCAGCCCTGATGCTACACCCTACAATGAGCAGTTCTTC. This rearrangement joins TRBV28 to TRBJ2-1; D gene unclear. CDR3 size: 15 residues. Germline V gives CDR1 MDHEN, CDR2 SYDVKM. Trimming took off 6 bases at V and 2 bases at J, with 14 bases between the two ends.